One and the same sample provided the 17 T cell receptor beta chains below, sequenced in a study of T cells after posttransplantation cyclophosphamide. Sequenced by immunoSEQ multiplex PCR; TCRdb stores in-frame clones only, minus some. The sample contains 51,000 or so clones, roughly 92% of which appear only once. Sequencing was done on a sample of PBMCs. These receptors all come from a woman aged 25 to 45 in good health and a related stem cell transplant donor.

This clone occurred a few times. The J gene is TRBJ2-3, the V gene TRBV15; perhaps TRBD2 as D (6 bases). This CDR3 is 14 amino acids long. V lost 1 base and J lost 5, with 10 bases in between. Germline V gene lookup returns CDR1 LNHNV and CDR2 YYDKDF (reference sequence). The CDR3 loop is CATSRGLEGDTQYF. For the CDR3, the DNA is TGTGCCACCAGCAGAGGACTAGAAGGAGATACGCAGTATTTT.

V gene TRBV10-3 combines with J gene TRBJ1-1, with 8 bases aligning to TRBD1. The trim removed 7 bases at V and 5 bases at J, leaving 9 bases unmatched. CDR1 and CDR2 (germline): ENHRY, SYGVKD. The CDR3 spans 14 residues. The CDR3 DNA follows: TGTGCCATCACCATAGGACAGGGTCAGACTGAAGCTTTCTTT. It translates to CAITIGQGQTEAFF.

In this sample, this clone turned up once. The rearrangement uses TRBV5-1 and TRBJ2-3, with D unresolved. V lost 4 bases and J 0 bases, leaving 3 bases between the germline ends. The CDR3 spans 12 residues. Germline CDR1 and CDR2: SGHRS and YFSETQ. The CDR3 protein is CASSTSTDTQYF. The CDR3 nucleotides are TGCGCCAGCAGCACTAGCACAGATACGCAGTATTTT.

The table lists this clone with a few counts. The CDR3 here is CASSPEYSVGYEAFF. CDR3 DNA sequence: TGCGCCAGCAGCCCCGAATATAGCGTGGGGTATGAAGCTTTCTTT. J is TRBJ1-1 and V is TRBV5-1; D unclear. CDR3 size: 15 residues. Per the germline V gene, CDR1 is SGHRS and CDR2 is YFSETQ. Trimming removed 4 bases from V and 7 bases from J, with 20 bases in between.

The sample holds one count of this clone. The V and J genes are TRBV2 and TRBJ2-6; D may be TRBD1 (6 bases). Trimming removed 3 bases from V and 2 bases from J, with 11 bases in between. Germline V gives CDR1 SNHLY, CDR2 FYNNEI. This CDR3 region has 16 residues. CDR3 DNA sequence: TGTGCCAGCAGTGATAGGGGGACCCCTGGGGCCAACGTCCTGACTTTC. Translated: CASSDRGTPGANVLTF.

The chain carries TRBV4-2 and TRBJ1-3; perhaps TRBD1 as D (6 bases). This CDR3 region has 18 residues. Germline CDR1 is LGHNA and CDR2 is YNFKEQ. The germline V and J ends were trimmed by 0 bases and 0 bases, with 15 bases remaining between them. DNA of the CDR3: TGTGCCAGCAGCCAAGAAATAGGGCAGGGGCCCTCTGGAAACACCATATATTTT. Translation gives CASSQEIGQGPSGNTIYF.

The chain carries TRBV19 and TRBJ1-4; a weak D match, TRBD1 (6 bases). V lost 10 bases to trimming and J lost 7 bases, with 10 bases between them. The V gene's germline CDR1 is LNHDA and CDR2 SQIVND (reference sequence). The CDR3 covers 11 residues. CDR3 nucleotides: TGTGCCACCCGAGGGGGTGAAAAACTGTTTTTT. This gives the protein CATRGGEKLFF.

This chain connects TRBV27 to TRBJ2-1; 9 positions agree with TRBD2. Germline CDR1 is MNHEY and CDR2 is SMNVEV (reference sequence). Germline trimming cut 2 bases from V and 9 bases from J; bases unmatched to any gene: 11. The CDR3 has 16 amino acids. The CDR3 reads CASSLAGGPGGGEQFF. The CDR3 nucleotides are TGTGCCAGCAGTTTAGCGGGGGGGCCTGGTGGGGGTGAGCAGTTCTTC.

V gene TRBV5-5 combines with J gene TRBJ2-7; possible D gene TRBD1, 5 bases. Germline loops: CDR1 SGHKS, CDR2 YYEKEE (reference sequence). The CDR3 covers 14 residues. Trimming cost V 5 bases and J 3 bases, with 15 bases left between them. In DNA form, the CDR3 reads TGTGCCAGCAGAGGGGAACCGGGTCTCTACGAGCAGTACTTC. It encodes CASRGEPGLYEQYF.

This clone has only one observation. The gene calls are TRBV7-8 and TRBJ2-7; 7 nucleotides agree with TRBD1. The V gene's germline CDR1 is SGHVS and CDR2 FQNEAQ. The CDR3 runs to 15 residues. V was pared by 4 bases and J by 2 bases, with 8 bases of the junction left unmatched. The CDR3 region has the DNA TGTGCCAGCAGCTCCTGGACAGGAGTAGCCTACGAGCAGTACTTC. This gives the protein CASSSWTGVAYEQYF.

The chain employs TRBV7-9 and TRBJ2-7; D unresolved. This CDR3 spans 14 amino acids. Trimming removed 1 base from V and 6 bases from J, with 13 bases in between. Germline CDR1 reads SEHNR; CDR2 reads FQNEAQ (reference sequence). CDR3 nucleotide sequence: TGTGCCAGCAGCTTAGATGGGTTGCGAGGCGAGCAGTACTTC. Amino acid sequence: CASSLDGLRGEQYF.

The chain recombines TRBV7-2 with TRBJ1-5; D perhaps matches TRBD1 (6 bases). The CDR3 spans 16 residues. Germline V gene sequence: CDR1 SGHTA, CDR2 FQGNSA. Trimming took 5 bases from V and 4 from J, leaving 18 bases between them. The CDR3 spells CASSIETGSWNQPQHF. Written as DNA, the CDR3 is TGTGCCAGCAGCATAGAAACAGGGTCTTGGAATCAGCCCCAGCATTTT. The variable domain in full, with the rest retrieved from reference TRBV7-2 and TRBJ1-5, is GAGVSQSPSNKVTEKGKDVELRCDPISGHTALYWYRQSLGQGLEFLIYFQGNSAPDKSGLPSDRFSAERTGGSVSTLTIQRTQQEDSAVYLCASSIETGSWNQPQHFGDGTRLSIL.

This sequence joins TRBV18 and TRBJ2-1; TRBD1 agrees at 8 bases. Trimming took 2 bases from V and 8 from J; bases not matched to a gene: 5. CDR3 length: 14 residues. Germline V gives CDR1 KGHSH, CDR2 LQKENI. The CDR3 DNA sequence: TGTGCCAGCTCACCAGAATGGGACAGGTATGAGCAGTTCTTC. Its translation: CASSPEWDRYEQFF.

The chain carries TRBV10-3 and TRBJ1-1, with D possibly being TRBD1 (5 bases). The V gene lost 11 bases and the J gene lost 3 bases, with 10 bases spanning the gap. The CDR3 is 11 residues long. Germline-derived CDR1 and CDR2 are ENHRY and SYGVKD. The chain's CDR3 is CASWGDTEAFF. CDR3 coding DNA: TGTGCCTCCTGGGGGGACACTGAAGCTTTCTTT.

The chain carries TRBV4-1 and TRBJ2-3; the match to TRBD1 covers 7 bases. The length of the CDR3 is 17 residues. V was pared by 6 bases and J by 2 bases, with 14 bases of the junction left unmatched. Germline CDR1 reads MGHRA; CDR2 reads YSYEKL. CDR3 sequence (DNA): TGCGCCAGCAGGCCCATCGGCCGGGGACAGAACACAGATACGCAGTATTTT. As protein: CASRPIGRGQNTDTQYF.

The count of this clone is one. The chain couples TRBV19 to TRBJ1-3; 10 nucleotides agree with TRBD1. Germline loops: CDR1 LNHDA, CDR2 SQIVND (reference sequence). The junction had 0 bases not matched to a gene; V was cut back by 6 bases and J by 4 bases. The CDR3 is 13 residues long. CDR3 protein: CASRTGGGNTIYF. DNA for the CDR3: TGTGCCAGTAGGACAGGGGGCGGAAACACCATATATTTT.

The gene calls are TRBV5-6 and TRBJ1-2, with 7 bases that match TRBD1. Germline loops: CDR1 SGHDT, CDR2 YYEEEE. V shed 0 bases and J 3 bases; nucleotides not matched to a gene: 8. The CDR3 has 16 amino acids. As DNA, the CDR3 is TGTGCCAGCAGCTTGGTGGGACAGACCGTTGACTATGGCTACACCTTC. This encodes CASSLVGQTVDYGYTF.